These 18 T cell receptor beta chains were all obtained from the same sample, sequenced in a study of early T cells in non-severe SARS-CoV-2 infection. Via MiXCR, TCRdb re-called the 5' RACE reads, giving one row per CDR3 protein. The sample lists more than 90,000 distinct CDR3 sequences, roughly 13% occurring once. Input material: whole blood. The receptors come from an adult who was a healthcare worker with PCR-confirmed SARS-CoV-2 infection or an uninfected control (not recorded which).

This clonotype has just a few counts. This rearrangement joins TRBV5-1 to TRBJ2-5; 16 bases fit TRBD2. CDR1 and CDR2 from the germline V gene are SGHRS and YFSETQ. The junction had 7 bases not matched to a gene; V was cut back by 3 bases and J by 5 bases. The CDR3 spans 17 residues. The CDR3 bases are TGCGCCAGCAGCTCCGGGACTAGCGGGGGGGCCGGTGAGACCCAGTACTTC. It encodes CASSSGTSGGAGETQYF.

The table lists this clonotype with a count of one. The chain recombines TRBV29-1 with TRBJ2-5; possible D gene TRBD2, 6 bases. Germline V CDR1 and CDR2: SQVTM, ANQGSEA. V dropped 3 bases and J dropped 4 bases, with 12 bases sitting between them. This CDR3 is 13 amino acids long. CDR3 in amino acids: CSVDPMGGETQYF. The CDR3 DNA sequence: TGCAGCGTTGACCCCATGGGGGGAGAGACCCAGTACTTC. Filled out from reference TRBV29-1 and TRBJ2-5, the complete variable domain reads SAVISQKPSRDICQRGTSLTIQCQVDSQVTMMFWYRQQPGQSLTLIATANQGSEATYESGFVIDKFPISRPNLTFSTLTVSNMSPEDSSIYLCSVDPMGGETQYFGPGTRLLVL.

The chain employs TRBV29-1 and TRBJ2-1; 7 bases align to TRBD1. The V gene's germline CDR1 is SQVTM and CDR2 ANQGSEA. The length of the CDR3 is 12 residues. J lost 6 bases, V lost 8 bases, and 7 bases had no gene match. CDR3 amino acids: CSFTTGPNEQFF. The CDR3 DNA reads TGCAGCTTCACGACAGGGCCCAATGAGCAGTTCTTC.

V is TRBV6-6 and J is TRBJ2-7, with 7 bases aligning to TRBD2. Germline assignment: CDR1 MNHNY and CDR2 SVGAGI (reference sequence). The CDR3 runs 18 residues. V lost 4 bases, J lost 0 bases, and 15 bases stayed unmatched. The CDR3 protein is CASSFRDYPTSSSYEQYF. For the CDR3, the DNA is TGTGCCAGCAGTTTCCGGGACTATCCCACCTCAAGCTCCTACGAGCAGTACTTC.

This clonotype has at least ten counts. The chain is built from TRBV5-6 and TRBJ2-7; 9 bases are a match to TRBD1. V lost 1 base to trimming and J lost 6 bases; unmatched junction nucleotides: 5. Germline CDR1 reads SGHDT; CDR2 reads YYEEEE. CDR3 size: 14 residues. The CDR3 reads CASSLTGGESEQYF. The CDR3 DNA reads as TGTGCCAGCAGCTTGACAGGGGGCGAATCCGAGCAGTACTTC.

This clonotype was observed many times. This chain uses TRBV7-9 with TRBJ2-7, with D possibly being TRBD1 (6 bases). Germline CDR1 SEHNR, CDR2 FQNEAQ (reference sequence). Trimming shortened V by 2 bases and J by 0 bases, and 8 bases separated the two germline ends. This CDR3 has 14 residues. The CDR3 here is CASSLPGHSYEQYF. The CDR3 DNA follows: TGTGCCAGCAGCTTACCGGGACACTCCTACGAGCAGTACTTC.

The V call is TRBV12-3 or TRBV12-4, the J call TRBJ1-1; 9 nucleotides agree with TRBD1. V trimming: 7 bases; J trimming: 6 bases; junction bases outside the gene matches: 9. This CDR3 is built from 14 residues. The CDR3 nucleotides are TGTGCCAGCAAGATAACAGGGGGCGTTGCTGAAGCTTTCTTT. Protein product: CASKITGGVAEAFF.

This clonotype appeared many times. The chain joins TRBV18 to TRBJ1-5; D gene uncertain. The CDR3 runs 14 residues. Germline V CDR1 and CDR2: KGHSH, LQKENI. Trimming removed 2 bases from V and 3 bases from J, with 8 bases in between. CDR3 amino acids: CASSPGTANQPQHF. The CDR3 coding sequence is TGTGCCAGCTCACCAGGTACAGCCAATCAGCCCCAGCATTTT.

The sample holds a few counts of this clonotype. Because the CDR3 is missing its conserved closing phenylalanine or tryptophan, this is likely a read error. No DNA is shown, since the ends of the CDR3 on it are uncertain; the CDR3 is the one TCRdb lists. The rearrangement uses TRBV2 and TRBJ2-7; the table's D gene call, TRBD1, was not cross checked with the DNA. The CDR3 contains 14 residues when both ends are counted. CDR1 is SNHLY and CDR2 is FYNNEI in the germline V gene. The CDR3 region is CASSEDVSRGGALL.

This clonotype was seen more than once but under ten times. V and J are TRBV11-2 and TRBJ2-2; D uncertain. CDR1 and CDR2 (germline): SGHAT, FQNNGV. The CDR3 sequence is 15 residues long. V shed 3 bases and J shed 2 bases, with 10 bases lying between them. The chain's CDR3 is CASSFNDLNTGELFF. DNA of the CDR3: TGTGCCAGCAGCTTTAATGATCTAAACACCGGGGAGCTGTTTTTT.

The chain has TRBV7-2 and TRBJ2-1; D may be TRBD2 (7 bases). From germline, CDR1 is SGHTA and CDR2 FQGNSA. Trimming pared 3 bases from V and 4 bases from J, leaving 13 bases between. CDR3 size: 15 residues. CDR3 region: CASSFQGGGYNEQFF. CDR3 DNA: TGTGCCAGCAGCTTCCAGGGAGGGGGTTACAATGAGCAGTTCTTC.

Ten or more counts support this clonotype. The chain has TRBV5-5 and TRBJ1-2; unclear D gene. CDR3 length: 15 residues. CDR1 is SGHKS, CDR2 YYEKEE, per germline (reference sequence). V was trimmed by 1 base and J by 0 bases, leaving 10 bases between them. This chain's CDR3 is CASSLSAATNYGYTF. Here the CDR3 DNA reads TGTGCCAGCAGCTTGTCGGCCGCAACTAACTATGGCTACACCTTC.

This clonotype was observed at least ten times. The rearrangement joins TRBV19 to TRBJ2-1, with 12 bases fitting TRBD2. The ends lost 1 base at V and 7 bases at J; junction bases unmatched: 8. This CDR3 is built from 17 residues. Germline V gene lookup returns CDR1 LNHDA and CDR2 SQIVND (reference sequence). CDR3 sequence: CASSIAGLAGGINEQFF. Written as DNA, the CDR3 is TGTGCCAGTAGTATAGCTGGCCTAGCGGGGGGGATAAATGAGCAGTTCTTC.

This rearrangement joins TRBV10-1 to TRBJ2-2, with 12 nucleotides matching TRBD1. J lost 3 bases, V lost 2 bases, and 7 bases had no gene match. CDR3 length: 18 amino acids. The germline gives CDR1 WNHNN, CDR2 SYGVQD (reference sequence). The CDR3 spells CASSEVPGQGADTGELFF. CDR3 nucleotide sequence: TGCGCCAGCAGTGAGGTACCGGGACAGGGGGCCGACACCGGGGAGCTGTTTTTT.

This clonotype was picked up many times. In nucleotides, the CDR3 is TGTGCCAGCAGCTTGGCCGATGAGCAGTTCTTC. Its protein product is CASSLADEQFF. This chain connects TRBV11-2 to TRBJ2-1, with D hard to call. The CDR3 is 11 residues long. The germline gives CDR1 SGHAT, CDR2 FQNNGV. Trimming shortened V by 3 bases and J by 8 bases, and 5 bases separated the two germline ends.

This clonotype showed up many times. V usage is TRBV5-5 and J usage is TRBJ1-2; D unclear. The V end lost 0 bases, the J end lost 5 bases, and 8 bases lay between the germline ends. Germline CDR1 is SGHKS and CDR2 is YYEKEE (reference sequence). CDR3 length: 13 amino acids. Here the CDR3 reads CASSLDVTYGYTF. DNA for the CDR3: TGTGCCAGCAGCTTGGACGTTACGTATGGCTACACCTTC.

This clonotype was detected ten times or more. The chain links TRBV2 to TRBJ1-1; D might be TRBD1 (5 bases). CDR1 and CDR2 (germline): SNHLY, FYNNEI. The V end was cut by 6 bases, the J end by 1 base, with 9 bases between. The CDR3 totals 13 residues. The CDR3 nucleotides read TGTGCCAGCAGGCTAGGGGAGAACACTGAAGCTTTCTTT. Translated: CASRLGENTEAFF.

The CDR3 sequence: CASSETVKSSYEQYF. In nucleotides, the CDR3 is TGTGCCAGTAGCGAGACGGTGAAAAGCTCCTACGAGCAGTACTTC. V gene TRBV19 combines with J gene TRBJ2-7; D gene unclear. This CDR3 has 15 residues. Germline V lookup: CDR1 LNHDA, CDR2 SQIVND (reference sequence). The V and J ends lost 6 bases and 0 bases respectively, with 15 bases between them.